Presented here are 13 T cell receptor beta chains from one specimen sequenced in a study of monozygotic twins with inflammatory bowel disease. Each CDR3 protein gets one entry in TCRdb, which reprocessed the 5' RACE reads and gives no DNA. This listing includes approximately 400,000 distinct CDR3 sequences. The sample was blood. Source of these receptors: a human donor with ulcerative colitis or Crohn's disease, or a healthy co-twin of an affected twin (not recorded which).

The rearrangement joins TRBV27 to TRBJ2-4; TCRdb selects TRBD2, and the lack of DNA leaves this call unchecked. The CDR3 runs 16 residues. CDR1 MNHEY and CDR2 SMNVEV come from the germline V gene (reference sequence). This chain's CDR3 is CASSPRDSLGKNIQYF.

The chain employs TRBV27 and TRBJ2-3; TCRdb outputs TRBD2, but without DNA this stays unchecked. Germline assignment: CDR1 MNHEY and CDR2 SMNVEV (reference sequence). CDR3 size: 18 residues. CDR3 sequence reads: CASSPNRLAGGSTDTQYF.

The J gene is TRBJ1-1, the V gene TRBV19. This CDR3 is built from 14 residues. CDR1 and CDR2 from the germline V gene are LNHDA and SQIVND (reference sequence). The CDR3: CASSMRSGNTEAFF.

The J gene is TRBJ2-2, the V gene TRBV7-6; there is no DNA to check the TCRdb D call of TRBD1. Germline CDR1 is SGHVS and CDR2 is FNYEAQ. The CDR3 is made up of 15 amino acids. CDR3 sequence: CASSSTPLSGGELFF.

V is TRBV12-3 or TRBV12-4 and J is TRBJ2-7. The CDR3 length is 11 residues. CDR3 sequence reads: CASSLGSEQYF.

The genes are TRBV19 and TRBJ2-2; TCRdb gives TRBD1 as the D gene, but with no DNA this cannot be confirmed. Germline V gene lookup returns CDR1 LNHDA and CDR2 SQIVND (reference sequence). The CDR3 loop spans 15 amino acids. The CDR3 sequence: CASSRVTGNTGELFF.

J is TRBJ1-1 and V is TRBV20-1; TCRdb's D call, TRBD1, is unchecked because there is no DNA. Germline CDR1 is DFQATT and CDR2 is SNEGSKA (reference sequence). CDR3 size: 14 residues. CDR3 in amino acids: CSARVLQGNTEAFF.

The gene calls are TRBV7-9 and TRBJ1-1; TCRdb selects TRBD1, and the lack of DNA leaves this call unchecked. The germline V gene has CDR1 SEHNR and CDR2 FQNEAQ (reference sequence). The CDR3 has 13 residues. The CDR3 here is CASWAGGNTEAFF.

CDR3 protein: CASSLEGDRGPKQYF. This chain uses TRBV12-3 or TRBV12-4 with TRBJ2-7; absent DNA, TCRdb's TRBD1 call cannot be checked. CDR3 length: 15 residues.

The chain links TRBV2 to TRBJ2-1; the D gene TCRdb calls, TRBD2, cannot be checked with no DNA. The germline gives CDR1 SNHLY, CDR2 FYNNEI. This CDR3 contains 14 residues. The CDR3 is CASAGTGGNNEQFF.

This sequence joins TRBV12-3 or TRBV12-4 and TRBJ2-5; lacking DNA, the TRBD1 call made by TCRdb goes unchecked. This CDR3 has 16 amino acids. The CDR3 sequence: CASSFATGTAQETQYF.

V and J are TRBV18 and TRBJ1-1. CDR3 length: 13 amino acids. The germline V gene encodes CDR1 KGHSH and CDR2 LQKENI. The CDR3 loop is CASSPPEGARAFF.

The rearrangement uses TRBV20-1 and TRBJ2-3. Germline lookup yields CDR1 DFQATT and CDR2 SNEGSKA (reference sequence). The CDR3 runs 14 residues. This CDR3 is CSARGAWSTDTQYF.